The rows below give T cell receptor beta chains drawn from one sample of a study of T cell repertoires in cytomegalovirus infection. Their antigen targets remain unknown. TCRdb reanalysed the reads using MiXCR and keeps one entry per CDR3 protein. The sample includes 450,000 to 550,000 distinct CDR3 sequences, approximately 40% of them seen just once. This specimen consisted of cultured PBMCs, obtained from culture after CMV antigen stimulation. The source of these receptors is a human donor in good health (CMV status not recorded). Some clones in this sample may be carry-over from other donors' samples. The CDR3 runs from the conserved cysteine through the conserved F or W. Fields, in order: clone size, D gene, J gene, V gene, CDR3 DNA, CDR3 protein. A D gene is named only where the DNA matches it firmly. Not every row has a clone size; where given, it reads once, few, many or a size class.

clone size: .
D gene: .
J gene: TRBJ1-5
V gene: TRBV27
CDR3 DNA: TGTGCCAGCAGTCCCCGGGACGTCAATCAGCCCCAGCATTTT
CDR3 protein: CASSPRDVNQPQHF

clone size: .
D gene: .
J gene: TRBJ2-7
V gene: TRBV19
CDR3 DNA: TGTGCCAGTAGTATCGCTAGCGACACCTACGAGCAGTACTTC
CDR3 protein: CASSIASDTYEQYF

clone size: .
D gene: .
J gene: TRBJ1-1
V gene: TRBV7-2
CDR3 DNA: TGTGCCAGCAGCCCGTGGGCCCAAAGGGTGACTGAAGCTTTCTTT
CDR3 protein: CASSPWAQRVTEAFF

clone size: .
D gene: TRBD1
J gene: TRBJ2-7
V gene: TRBV4-1
CDR3 DNA: TGCGCCAGCAGTCGTCCGGGACAGGGGGTTGGCGAGCAGTACTTC
CDR3 protein: CASSRPGQGVGEQYF

clone size: .
D gene: TRBD1
J gene: TRBJ1-1
V gene: TRBV2
CDR3 DNA: TGTGCCAGCAGTGCAGGGGGGTACGGCACTGAAGCTTTCTTT
CDR3 protein: CASSAGGYGTEAFF

clone size: few
D gene: .
J gene: TRBJ2-7
V gene: TRBV7-8
CDR3 DNA: TGTGCCAGCAGTCCTAGACGGGTGGACTCCTACGAGCAGTACTTC
CDR3 protein: CASSPRRVDSYEQYF

clone size: .
D gene: .
J gene: TRBJ1-1
V gene: TRBV28
CDR3 DNA: TGTGCCAGCAGTTTGGGCCTTTGGAATGCGAACACTGAAGCTTTCTTT
CDR3 protein: CASSLGLWNANTEAFF

clone size: .
D gene: .
J gene: TRBJ2-7
V gene: TRBV28
CDR3 DNA: TGTGCCAGCAGTTTAATTATGGGTGAGCAGTACTTC
CDR3 protein: CASSLIMGEQYF

clone size: few
D gene: .
J gene: TRBJ1-5
V gene: TRBV24-1
CDR3 DNA: TGTGCCACCAGTGACCACAGGAGTAATCAGCCCCAGCATTTT
CDR3 protein: CATSDHRSNQPQHF

clone size: .
D gene: TRBD2
J gene: TRBJ2-7
V gene: TRBV7-6
CDR3 DNA: TGTGCCAGCAGCCCCCAACGGGCGGGAGGCCTCGCGGTAGTACCCTACGAGCAGTACTTC
CDR3 protein: CASSPQRAGGLAVVPYEQYF

clone size: .
D gene: .
J gene: TRBJ2-1
V gene: TRBV29-1
CDR3 DNA: TGCAGCGTCCCTGGGGGTGAGCAGTTCTTC
CDR3 protein: CSVPGGEQFF

clone size: few
D gene: .
J gene: TRBJ1-2
V gene: TRBV7-8
CDR3 DNA: TGTGCCAGCAGCCCCGTCGGTCCCGAGGGTCTGAGCTACACCTTC
CDR3 protein: CASSPVGPEGLSYTF

clone size: .
D gene: .
J gene: TRBJ2-2
V gene: TRBV4-1
CDR3 DNA: TGCGCCAGCAGCCAAGTCGGGGGGCGTACCGGGGAGCTGTTTTTT
CDR3 protein: CASSQVGGRTGELFF

clone size: .
D gene: .
J gene: TRBJ1-2
V gene: TRBV12-3/TRBV12-4
CDR3 DNA: TGTGCCAGCAGTTTTCGAAACCCGGGGCTTAACTATGGCTACACCTTC
CDR3 protein: CASSFRNPGLNYGYTF

clone size: .
D gene: TRBD2
J gene: TRBJ2-1
V gene: TRBV7-6
CDR3 DNA: TGTGCCAGCAGCTTTAGCGGGGGGTTCTCCTACAATGAGCAGTTCTTC
CDR3 protein: CASSFSGGFSYNEQFF

clone size: few
D gene: .
J gene: TRBJ1-2
V gene: TRBV7-2
CDR3 DNA: TGTGCCAGCAGCTCCGTTAGGGGCTACTATGGCTACACCTTC
CDR3 protein: CASSSVRGYYGYTF

clone size: .
D gene: .
J gene: TRBJ2-3
V gene: TRBV6-1
CDR3 DNA: TGTGCCAGCAGTGATGTTGCGGGCGCCGGGACAGATACGCAGTATTTT
CDR3 protein: CASSDVAGAGTDTQYF

clone size: few
D gene: .
J gene: TRBJ2-7
V gene: TRBV28
CDR3 DNA: TGTGCCAGCGCAAGAGGGAGATACGAGCAGTACTTC
CDR3 protein: CASARGRYEQYF

clone size: few
D gene: .
J gene: TRBJ2-3
V gene: TRBV4-2
CDR3 DNA: TGTGCCAGCAGCCACCCCCAGGTCCTCATTAGCACAGTCGAAAGCACAGATACGCAGTATTTT
CDR3 protein: CASSHPQVLISTVESTDTQYF

clone size: .
D gene: .
J gene: TRBJ2-3
V gene: TRBV7-2
CDR3 DNA: TGTGCCAGCAGCCCAACGGGGGCCAGCACAGATACGCAGTATTTT
CDR3 protein: CASSPTGASTDTQYF

clone size: few
D gene: TRBD2
J gene: TRBJ2-5
V gene: TRBV20-1
CDR3 DNA: TGCAGTGCTAGAGATGTGACACCGAGCGGGGGGCGTCAAGAGACCCAGTACTTC
CDR3 protein: CSARDVTPSGGRQETQYF

clone size: many
D gene: .
J gene: TRBJ1-6
V gene: TRBV7-2
CDR3 DNA: TGTGCCAGCAGCTCAGAGGCAGGAAGGTCACCCCTCCACTTT
CDR3 protein: CASSSEAGRSPLHF

clone size: .
D gene: .
J gene: TRBJ2-6
V gene: TRBV7-8
CDR3 DNA: TGTGCCAGCAGCCCTACCAGGGTGGGGGCTGGGGCCAACGTCCTGACTTTC
CDR3 protein: CASSPTRVGAGANVLTF

clone size: .
D gene: TRBD2
J gene: TRBJ2-1
V gene: TRBV5-1
CDR3 DNA: TGCGCCAGCAGCCCCGGGACTAGCTGGGCTGATGAGCAGTTCTTC
CDR3 protein: CASSPGTSWADEQFF

clone size: .
D gene: TRBD1
J gene: TRBJ2-1
V gene: TRBV5-3
CDR3 DNA: TGTGCCAGCGGTGCCGTAGGGGGCGCCTACAATGAGCAGTTCTTC
CDR3 protein: CASGAVGGAYNEQFF

clone size: .
D gene: .
J gene: TRBJ1-4
V gene: TRBV5-4
CDR3 DNA: TGTGCCAGCAGCTTGAAAGCTTTTGGAGCAACTAATGAAAAACTGTTTTTT
CDR3 protein: CASSLKAFGATNEKLFF

clone size: .
D gene: .
J gene: TRBJ2-2
V gene: TRBV20-1
CDR3 DNA: TGCAGTGCCAGCTGGCAGGGGACCGGGGAGCTGTTTTTT
CDR3 protein: CSASWQGTGELFF

clone size: .
D gene: .
J gene: TRBJ2-7
V gene: TRBV7-9
CDR3 DNA: TGTGCCAGCAGCTTAATAACAGGAGACGAGCAGTACTTC
CDR3 protein: CASSLITGDEQYF

clone size: .
D gene: TRBD1
J gene: TRBJ1-4
V gene: TRBV25-1
CDR3 DNA: TGTGCCAGCAGTGAATTATATGCCAGGGGGCAGACTAATGAAAAACTGTTTTTT
CDR3 protein: CASSELYARGQTNEKLFF

clone size: .
D gene: .
J gene: TRBJ2-1
V gene: TRBV11-2
CDR3 DNA: TGTGCCAGCAGCCAGACCGGCAGAGGCCACAATGAGCAGTTCTTC
CDR3 protein: CASSQTGRGHNEQFF

clone size: few
D gene: .
J gene: TRBJ1-4
V gene: TRBV7-6
CDR3 DNA: TGTGCCAGCAGCTTATCGGTTGAAAAACTGTTTTTT
CDR3 protein: CASSLSVEKLFF

clone size: .
D gene: .
J gene: TRBJ1-6
V gene: TRBV6-5
CDR3 DNA: TGTGCCAGCAGCAGGTGGACAAGTTATAATTCACCCCTCCACTTT
CDR3 protein: CASSRWTSYNSPLHF

clone size: .
D gene: TRBD2
J gene: TRBJ2-5
V gene: TRBV7-2
CDR3 DNA: TGTGCCAGCAGCTCCTTAGCGGGATTAATAGGGACCCAGTACTTC
CDR3 protein: CASSSLAGLIGTQYF

clone size: .
D gene: .
J gene: TRBJ2-3
V gene: TRBV18
CDR3 DNA: TGTGCCAGCTCACCCCCCTCCGGAAACACAGATACGCAGTATTTT
CDR3 protein: CASSPPSGNTDTQYF

clone size: few
D gene: .
J gene: TRBJ1-4
V gene: TRBV7-4
CDR3 DNA: TGTGCCAGCAGCTTAGGGCAGGGCGCTGAAAAACTGTTTTTT
CDR3 protein: CASSLGQGAEKLFF

clone size: .
D gene: .
J gene: TRBJ1-2
V gene: TRBV20-1
CDR3 DNA: TGCAGTGCTCCACAGCTGCTAACCCTGGGCTATGGCTACACCTTC
CDR3 protein: CSAPQLLTLGYGYTF

clone size: few
D gene: .
J gene: TRBJ2-1
V gene: TRBV6-6
CDR3 DNA: TGTGCCAGCAGGGCAAGAGAATACAATGAGCAGTTCTTC
CDR3 protein: CASRAREYNEQFF

clone size: few
D gene: TRBD2
J gene: TRBJ2-5
V gene: TRBV6-1
CDR3 DNA: TGTGCCAGCAGTGAAAAGAGACTAGCGGGGGGGAGGGAGACCCAGTACTTC
CDR3 protein: CASSEKRLAGGRETQYF

clone size: .
D gene: TRBD1
J gene: TRBJ1-6
V gene: TRBV7-2
CDR3 DNA: TGTGCCAGCAGCTTATGGGACAGATCCAATTCACCCCTCCACTTT
CDR3 protein: CASSLWDRSNSPLHF

clone size: .
D gene: TRBD1
J gene: TRBJ1-6
V gene: TRBV25-1
CDR3 DNA: TGTGCCAGCAGTGAACTTGACAGGGTAGAATCACCCCTCCACTTT
CDR3 protein: CASSELDRVESPLHF

clone size: few
D gene: .
J gene: TRBJ1-1
V gene: TRBV20-1
CDR3 DNA: TGCAGTGCCAGGTTGAGCACGCTGAACACTGAAGCTTTCTTT
CDR3 protein: CSARLSTLNTEAFF